This T cell receptor (beta chain) was documented in a study of CD8+ T cells in alopecia areata. Looking at the study overall: Tofacitinib administration persisted for 6 to 18 months, succeeded by 6 months off drug. General study results and limits: More clonal than normal scalp was lesional scalp, particularly alopecia totalis/universalis. Throughout tofacitinib, many expanded lesional clones continued to persist in scalp and blood.

Following extraction, RNA underwent reverse transcription to cDNA, which served as the sequencing template. The data were produced by immunoSEQ multiplex PCR, yet TCRdb's version contains in-frame clones alone and is incomplete. The sample gives some 200,000 clones, less than 75% of which show up once; about 1.6% is in the top ten. The V gene's germline CDR1 is SGHRS and CDR2 YFSETQ. The CDR3 contains 12 residues. Trimming stripped 2 bases from V and 5 bases from J, with 7 bases between. The sample's treatment: oral pan-JAK inhibitor, 5-10 mg twice daily. Concerning this clone: As yet, its antigen is unknown.

The chain has TRBV5-1 and TRBJ2-5, with D uncertain. The material sequenced was CD4+ T cells sorted from blood, taken at week 4, from a patient treated with tofacitinib. The clonotype originates from a human donor with alopecia areata. CDR3 DNA: TGCGCCAGCAGCTTCAATGGGGAGACCCAGTACTTC. This encodes CASSFNGETQYF.